The 25 T cell receptor beta chains in this list originate from one sample, sequenced in a study of CD8 T cells in Susac syndrome. With random hexamers, roughly 0.45 to 1 ug RNA was reverse transcribed. One entry per CDR3 protein, called by TCRdb with MiXCR from the immunoSEQ multiplex PCR reads. The table has hundreds of thousands of distinct CDR3 sequences, more than 80% seen once. Input material: CD8+ T cells from PBMCs. The receptors were sampled from a human donor with multiple sclerosis.

The chain combines TRBV6-5 with TRBJ1-2, with D maybe TRBD1 (6 bases). Between the trimmed V and J ends, which lost 2 bases and 0 bases, there was a span of 16 bases. This CDR3 region has 17 residues. Per germline, CDR1 MNHEY and CDR2 SVGAGI. CDR3 loop: CASSYTHREGPNYGYTF. CDR3 in DNA: TGTGCCAGCAGTTACACCCACAGGGAGGGACCTAACTATGGCTACACCTTC.

The CDR3 sequence is CASSREGNTIYF. CDR3 nucleotides: TGTGCCAGCAGCCGGGAGGGAAACACCATATATTTT. The chain has TRBV5-5 and TRBJ1-3; D is uncertain. Germline lookup yields CDR1 SGHKS and CDR2 YYEKEE (reference sequence). The CDR3 spans 12 residues. The V and J ends lost 4 bases and 4 bases respectively, with 6 bases between them.

The J gene is TRBJ1-1, the V gene TRBV27; 8 nucleotides agree with TRBD1. CDR1 and CDR2 from the germline V gene are MNHEY and SMNVEV (reference sequence). Trimming removed 5 bases from V and 4 bases from J; junction bases left unmatched: 3. The CDR3 sequence is 13 residues long. The CDR3 sequence is CASSTGGGTEAFF. For the CDR3, the DNA is TGTGCCAGCAGTACAGGGGGGGGCACTGAAGCTTTCTTT.

The chain has TRBV12-3 or TRBV12-4 and TRBJ2-3; D may be TRBD1 or TRBD2 (6 bases each). Trimming stripped 7 bases from V and 7 bases from J, with 18 bases between. This CDR3 contains 14 residues. DNA of the CDR3: TGTGCCAGCACCAAAGGGGGGACTCAGAATACGCAGTATTTT. It codes for CASTKGGTQNTQYF.

V and J are TRBV15 and TRBJ2-6, with D unresolved. V was pared by 5 bases and J by 0 bases, with 20 bases between. The CDR3 has 19 amino acids. Germline V gene lookup returns CDR1 LNHNV and CDR2 YYDKDF (reference sequence). This chain's CDR3 is CATSPKEVLENSGANVLTF. CDR3 bases: TGTGCCACCAGCCCAAAAGAGGTCCTGGAAAACTCTGGGGCCAACGTCCTGACTTTC.

This chain connects TRBV20-1 to TRBJ2-1; TRBD2 aligns across 7 bases. The CDR3 spans 14 residues. Germline V gives CDR1 DFQATT, CDR2 SNEGSKA (reference sequence). V trimming: 0 bases; J trimming: 4 bases; junction bases outside the gene matches: 3. CDR3 loop: CSARENGRYNEQFF. The CDR3 coding sequence is TGCAGTGCTAGAGAAAACGGGAGGTACAATGAGCAGTTCTTC.

J is TRBJ2-7 and V is TRBV9, with 8 nucleotides matching TRBD2. The CDR3 is made up of 15 amino acids. J lost 6 bases, V lost 4 bases, and 12 bases had no gene match. Germline CDR1 reads SGDLS; CDR2 reads YYNGEE. The CDR3 loop reads CASSLGLVTEGEQYF. The CDR3 nucleotides are TGTGCCAGCAGCTTGGGACTAGTGACGGAAGGCGAGCAGTACTTC.

This chain links TRBV3-1 with TRBJ2-1; no definite D call. Trimming took off 4 bases at V and 10 bases at J, with 14 bases between the two ends. This CDR3 is built from 13 residues. Per germline, CDR1 LGHDT and CDR2 YNNKEL (reference sequence). CDR3 loop: CASSLNPTREQFF. Here the CDR3 DNA reads TGTGCCAGCAGCCTTAACCCAACAAGGGAGCAGTTCTTC.

J is TRBJ1-5 and V is TRBV12-3 or TRBV12-4; possible D gene TRBD1, 5 bases. V shed 3 bases and J shed 0 bases, with 21 bases lying between them. The length of the CDR3 is 19 residues. CDR3 amino acids: CASSFIGDPWRNSNQPQHF. The CDR3 bases are TGTGCCAGCAGTTTTATAGGGGACCCTTGGAGAAATAGCAATCAGCCCCAGCATTTT.

The chain couples TRBV7-9 to TRBJ2-5; D gene unclear. This CDR3 is built from 13 residues. Trimming cost V 4 bases and J 2 bases, with 8 bases left between them. From germline, CDR1 is SEHNR and CDR2 FQNEAQ (reference sequence). CDR3 region: CASSYINQETQYF. In DNA, the CDR3 is TGTGCCAGCAGCTATATAAATCAAGAGACCCAGTACTTC.

This clonotype came up a few times. CDR3 sequence (DNA): TGTGCCAGCAGTTTTGGGAATTATAGCAATCAGCCCCAGCATTTT. It translates to CASSFGNYSNQPQHF. The chain has TRBV7-9 and TRBJ1-5; D is undetermined. Germline V lookup: CDR1 SEHNR, CDR2 FQNEAQ (reference sequence). This CDR3 region has 15 residues. V shed 6 bases and J shed 0 bases, with 12 bases lying between them.

This clonotype has only a few counts. This chain uses TRBV27 with TRBJ2-5, with 7 bases matching TRBD1. V was clipped by 9 bases and J by 1 base; unmatched bases: 2. Germline V gene lookup returns CDR1 MNHEY and CDR2 SMNVEV (reference sequence). The CDR3 is 12 amino acids. The CDR3: CASRDSQETQYF. DNA of the CDR3: TGTGCCAGTCGGGACAGCCAAGAGACCCAGTACTTC.

The chain's CDR3 is CAWSPSYNSPLHF. The CDR3 DNA follows: TGTGCCTGGAGTCCCTCCTATAATTCACCCCTCCACTTT. The J gene is TRBJ1-6, the V gene TRBV30; D ambiguous. The CDR3 is made up of 13 amino acids. Trimming cost V 2 bases and J 0 bases, with 2 bases left between them. CDR1 is GTSNPN, CDR2 SVGIG, per germline (reference sequence).

There are a few counts of this clonotype. This rearrangement joins TRBV3-1 to TRBJ1-5; no definite D call. With 0 bases removed from V and 4 bases from J, the gap between germline ends came to 1 base. This CDR3 comprises 12 residues. Looked up from germline, CDR1 is LGHDT and CDR2 is YNNKEL (reference sequence). In nucleotides, the CDR3 is TGTGCCAGCAGCCAAGAGAATCAGCCCCAGCATTTT. Its protein is CASSQENQPQHF.

The chain carries TRBV29-1 and TRBJ2-7; D may correspond to TRBD1 or TRBD2 (5 bases each). V lost 6 bases to trimming and J lost 8 bases, with 23 bases between them. The germline V gene encodes CDR1 SQVTM and CDR2 ANQGSEA. This CDR3 has 14 amino acids. The CDR3 loop is CSVHPGVTVCQQYF. The CDR3 DNA reads as TGCAGCGTGCATCCCGGGGTGACAGTCTGCCAGCAGTACTTC.

This chain connects TRBV7-2 to TRBJ2-7; tentative D call: TRBD2 (7 bases). Trimming removed 4 bases from V and 7 bases from J, with 20 bases in between. This CDR3 has 15 amino acids. Per germline, CDR1 SGHTA and CDR2 FQGNSA. CDR3 nucleotide sequence: TGTGCCAGCAGCTCTCGCGTGGCGGGGGCGGGGGAGCAGTACTTC. Translated: CASSSRVAGAGEQYF. The full variable domain, its missing parts supplied by reference TRBV7-2 and TRBJ2-7, is GAGVSQSPSNKVTEKGKDVELRCDPISGHTALYWYRQSLGQGLEFLIYFQGNSAPDKSGLPSDRFSAERTGGSVSTLTIQRTQQEDSAVYLCASSSRVAGAGEQYFGPGTRLTVT.

The DNA of the CDR3 is TGTGCCTGGGTCCCCACTAGCGAGAGCACAGATACGCAGTATTTT. The encoded protein is CAWVPTSESTDTQYF. J is TRBJ2-3 and V is TRBV30, with 7 bases identical to TRBD2. This CDR3 has 15 amino acids. In germline, CDR1 is GTSNPN, CDR2 SVGIG (reference sequence). The J segment lost 0 bases and the V segment lost 5 bases, leaving 8 bases of the junction unmatched.

V and J are TRBV30 and TRBJ1-5; 8 nucleotides align to TRBD1. CDR1 is GTSNPN and CDR2 is SVGIG in the germline V gene (reference sequence). Unmatched junction bases numbered 2, after V lost 3 bases and J lost 4 bases. CDR3 length: 13 residues. CDR3 bases: TGTGCCTGGAGAGGACAGGGAAATCAGCCCCAGCATTTT. Its protein product is CAWRGQGNQPQHF.

The rearrangement links TRBV10-2 to TRBJ1-1; TRBD1 is a possible D gene (6 bases). This CDR3 comprises 17 residues. Trimming removed 4 bases at V and 3 bases at J, with 21 bases between. Per germline, CDR1 WSHSY and CDR2 SAAADI. CDR3 nucleotide sequence: TGCGCCAGCAGTGCCCAATTTGCGGGGGCGCGGGACACTGAAGCTTTCTTT. It specifies CASSAQFAGARDTEAFF.

The chain is built from TRBV2 and TRBJ2-1; D gene uncertain. CDR1 SNHLY and CDR2 FYNNEI come from the germline V gene. The CDR3 sequence is 14 residues long. The V gene lost 10 bases and the J gene lost 5 bases, with 18 bases spanning the gap. The CDR3 DNA reads TGTGCCATAATCCATAGGGTCCGAGACAATGAGCAGTTCTTC. Translation: CAIIHRVRDNEQFF.

The CDR3 reads CASSFLSLVAGGPSYEQYF. CDR3 bases: TGTGCCAGCAGTTTTCTTTCTTTAGTAGCGGGAGGCCCCTCCTACGAGCAGTACTTC. The rearrangement uses TRBV12-3 or TRBV12-4 and TRBJ2-7; 10 positions agree with TRBD2. This CDR3 contains 19 residues. V dropped 3 bases and J dropped 0; count of bases not matched to a gene: 14.

The rearrangement joins TRBV7-9 to TRBJ2-2; possible D gene TRBD2, 6 bases. CDR3 length: 16 amino acids. V was trimmed by 4 bases and J by 1 base, leaving 13 bases between them. CDR1 is SEHNR and CDR2 is FQNEAQ in the germline V gene (reference sequence). CDR3 DNA sequence: TGTGCCAGCAGCTCCGGAGGGCAGTTGAACACCGGGGAGCTGTTTTTT. The encoded protein is CASSSGGQLNTGELFF.

The chain recombines TRBV27 with TRBJ1-1; tentative D call: TRBD1 (5 bases). Looked up from germline, CDR1 is MNHEY and CDR2 is SMNVEV (reference sequence). The germline V and J ends were trimmed by 1 base and 3 bases, with 18 bases remaining between them. The CDR3 has 17 amino acids. The CDR3 DNA reads TGTGCCAGCAGTTTATTGGGGGTTGTGGGGAGGTACACTGAAGCTTTCTTT. This encodes CASSLLGVVGRYTEAFF.

The chain links TRBV5-1 to TRBJ2-7; D gene unclear. Per germline, CDR1 SGHRS and CDR2 YFSETQ. Trimming took off 0 bases at V and 3 bases at J, with 10 bases between the two ends. The CDR3 length is 14 residues. This CDR3 is CASSLDEELYEQYF. Written as DNA, the CDR3 is TGCGCCAGCAGCTTGGATGAAGAACTCTACGAGCAGTACTTC.

This CDR3 reads CASSLRRVQETQYF. For the CDR3, the DNA is TGTGCCAGCAGCTTACGTAGGGTTCAAGAGACCCAGTACTTC. J is TRBJ2-5 and V is TRBV7-8, with D hard to call. In germline, CDR1 is SGHVS, CDR2 FQNEAQ. CDR3 size: 14 residues. Trimming removed 2 bases from V and 2 bases from J, with 9 bases in between.